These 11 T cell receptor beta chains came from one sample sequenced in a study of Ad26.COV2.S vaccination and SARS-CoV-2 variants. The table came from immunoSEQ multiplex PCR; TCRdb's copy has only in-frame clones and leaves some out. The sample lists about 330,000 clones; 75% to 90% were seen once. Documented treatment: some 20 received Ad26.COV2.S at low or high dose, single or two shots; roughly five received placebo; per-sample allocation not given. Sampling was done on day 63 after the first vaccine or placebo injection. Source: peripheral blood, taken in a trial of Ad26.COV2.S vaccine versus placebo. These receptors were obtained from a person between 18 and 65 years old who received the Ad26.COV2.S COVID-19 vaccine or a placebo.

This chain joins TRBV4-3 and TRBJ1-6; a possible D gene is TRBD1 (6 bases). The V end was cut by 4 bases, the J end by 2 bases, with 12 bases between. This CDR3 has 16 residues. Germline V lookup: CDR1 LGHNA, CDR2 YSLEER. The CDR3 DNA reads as TGCGCCAGCAGCCCCATGGACAGCCCCTATAATTCACCCCTCCACTTT. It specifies CASSPMDSPYNSPLHF.

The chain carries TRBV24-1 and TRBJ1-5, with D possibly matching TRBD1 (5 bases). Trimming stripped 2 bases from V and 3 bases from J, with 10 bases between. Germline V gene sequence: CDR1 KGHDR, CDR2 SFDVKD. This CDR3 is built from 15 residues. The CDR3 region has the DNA TGTGCCACCAGTGATTCCAGGGTCCCCAATCAGCCCCAGCATTTT. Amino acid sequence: CATSDSRVPNQPQHF.

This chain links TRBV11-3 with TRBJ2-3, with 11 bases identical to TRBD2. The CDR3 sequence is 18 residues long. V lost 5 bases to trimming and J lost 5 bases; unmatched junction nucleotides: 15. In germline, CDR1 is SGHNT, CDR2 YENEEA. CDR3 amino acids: CASSGLYLAGGKEDTQYF. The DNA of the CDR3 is TGTGCCAGCAGCGGACTATATCTAGCGGGAGGCAAGGAAGATACGCAGTATTTT.

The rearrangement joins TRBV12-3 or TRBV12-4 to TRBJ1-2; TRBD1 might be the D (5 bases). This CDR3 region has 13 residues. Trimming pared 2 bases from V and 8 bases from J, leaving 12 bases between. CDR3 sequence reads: CASSLPTAAGYTF. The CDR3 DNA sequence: TGTGCCAGCAGTTTACCGACAGCCGCCGGCTACACCTTC.

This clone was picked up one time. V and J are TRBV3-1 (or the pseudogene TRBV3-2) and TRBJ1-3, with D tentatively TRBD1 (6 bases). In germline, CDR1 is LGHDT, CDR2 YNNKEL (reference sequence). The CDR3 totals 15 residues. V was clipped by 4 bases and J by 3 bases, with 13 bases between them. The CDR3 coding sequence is TGTGCCAGCAGCCCTGACAGGCTCAGTGGAAACACCATATATTTT. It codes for CASSPDRLSGNTIYF.

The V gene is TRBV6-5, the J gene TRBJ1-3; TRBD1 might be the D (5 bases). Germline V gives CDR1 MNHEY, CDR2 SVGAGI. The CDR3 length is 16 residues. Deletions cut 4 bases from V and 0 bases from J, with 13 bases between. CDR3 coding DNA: TGTGCCAGCAGTTCTACTACCGACAGCTCTGGAAACACCATATATTTT. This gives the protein CASSSTTDSSGNTIYF.

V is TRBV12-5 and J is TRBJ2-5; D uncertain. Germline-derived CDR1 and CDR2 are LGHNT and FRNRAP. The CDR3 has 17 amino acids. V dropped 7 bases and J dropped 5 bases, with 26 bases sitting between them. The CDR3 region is CASVPFRWTDLWETQYF. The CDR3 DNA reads TGTGCTAGTGTCCCCTTTCGGTGGACGGATCTCTGGGAGACCCAGTACTTC.

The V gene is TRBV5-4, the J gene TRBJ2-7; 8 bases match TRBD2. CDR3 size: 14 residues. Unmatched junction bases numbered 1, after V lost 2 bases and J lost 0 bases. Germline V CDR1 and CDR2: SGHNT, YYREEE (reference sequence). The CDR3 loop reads CASSFAGGSYEQYV. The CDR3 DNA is TGTGCCAGCAGCTTTGCGGGGGGCTCCTACGAGCAGTACGTC.

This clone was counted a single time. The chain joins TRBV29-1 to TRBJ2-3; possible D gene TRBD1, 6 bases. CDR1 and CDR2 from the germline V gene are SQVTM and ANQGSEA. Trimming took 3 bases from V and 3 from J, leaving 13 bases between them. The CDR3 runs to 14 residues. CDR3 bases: TGCAGCGTTGATCAGGGGTTGGGGACAGATACGCAGTATTTT. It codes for CSVDQGLGTDTQYF.

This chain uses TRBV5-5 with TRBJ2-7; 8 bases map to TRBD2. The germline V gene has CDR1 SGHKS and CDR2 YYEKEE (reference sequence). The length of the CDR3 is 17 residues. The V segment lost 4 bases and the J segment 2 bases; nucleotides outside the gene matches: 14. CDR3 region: CASSPGGRLAGTYEQYV. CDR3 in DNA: TGTGCCAGCAGCCCCGGCGGCAGGCTAGCGGGTACCTACGAGCAGTACGTC.

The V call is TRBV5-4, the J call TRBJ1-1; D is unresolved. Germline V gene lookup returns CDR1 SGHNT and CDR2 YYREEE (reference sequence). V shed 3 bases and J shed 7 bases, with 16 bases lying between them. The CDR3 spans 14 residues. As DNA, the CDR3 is TGTGCCAGCAGCTCTGACTTAGCTTCTTATGAAGCTTTCTTT. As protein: CASSSDLASYEAFF.